Below, one TCR beta chain is given with its context. Its antigen is unknown. Under the ViraFEST assay, PBMC were stimulated with viral peptide pools so that antigen-specific CD4+ T cells expanded. Sequencing was performed afterwards. Culture proceeded for 10 days, and CD4+ T cells were then isolated. Among the vaccine recipients, none had a prior SARS-CoV-2 infection, and nucleocapsid antibodies were negative. Trimming cost V 4 bases and J 6 bases; bases outside gene matches: 6. Germline values: CDR1 KGHSH, CDR2 LQKENI. The CDR3 is 16 amino acids. These data originate in a study of vaccination effects on CD4 cells after COVID-19. Regarding the study as a whole: Healthy vaccinees' vaccine-induced clones included only 1 of 255 that recognized common cold coronaviruses.

TCRdb's table, derived via immunoSEQ multiplex PCR, lists solely in-frame clones and lacks some. Among tens of thousands of clones listed, approximately 70% were seen once. The sequencing used CD4+ T cells from PBMCs cultured with HCoV-NL63 spike peptides, collected before COVID-19 vaccination. This chain uses TRBV18 with TRBJ2-2, with TRBD2 matching over 12 bases. The sequence came from a human donor who received a COVID-19 vaccine. CDR3 sequence: CASSRRTSGTAGELFF. CDR3 DNA sequence: TGTGCCAGCTCACGACGGACTAGCGGGACGGCCGGGGAGCTGTTTTTT.